One and the same sample provided the 9 T cell receptor beta chains below, sequenced in a study of shared clonotypes between healthy human individuals. Using immunoSEQ multiplex PCR, the repertoire was profiled, and TCRdb retains in-frame clones only, with some absent. The repertoire has around 510,000 clones, 70% to 80% of them found once; the top ten carry about 12%. The sequencing sample was made of PBMCs. These TCRs come from a woman aged 40 to 55 in good health. Some clones in this sample may be carry-over from other donors' samples.

This chain connects TRBV11-2 to TRBJ2-7, with TRBD2 identical over 7 bases. V shed 8 bases, J shed 5 bases, and the junction held 12 bases outside the gene matches. Germline CDR1 reads SGHAT; CDR2 reads FQNNGV. This CDR3 is built from 14 residues. CDR3 coding DNA: TGTGCCAGCGAGGGCGGGAGAGAAAATGACGAGCAGTACTTC. Amino acids: CASEGGRENDEQYF.

This chain joins TRBV7-2 and TRBJ2-1, with D perhaps matching TRBD2 (6 bases). The CDR3 is 13 residues long. The germline V gene encodes CDR1 SGHTA and CDR2 FQGNSA. V lost 0 bases and J lost 9, with 9 bases in between. The CDR3 region is CASSLAMGGEQFF. Written as DNA, the CDR3 is TGTGCCAGCAGCTTAGCAATGGGGGGTGAGCAGTTCTTC. Full variable domain (rest looked up from reference TRBV7-2 and TRBJ2-1): GAGVSQSPSNKVTEKGKDVELRCDPISGHTALYWYRQSLGQGLEFLIYFQGNSAPDKSGLPSDRFSAERTGGSVSTLTIQRTQQEDSAVYLCASSLAMGGEQFFGPGTRLTVL.

This clone appeared once. The rearrangement joins TRBV6-4 to TRBJ2-1, with TRBD2 identical over 7 bases. V lost 9 bases and J lost 4; bases outside the gene matches: 9. Germline CDR1 and CDR2: MRHNA and SNTAGT. The CDR3 is 14 residues long. The CDR3 nucleotides are TGTGCCAGGACAACTAGCGCAACATACAATGAGCAGTTCTTC. Translated: CARTTSATYNEQFF.

The table lists this clone with a count of one. V is TRBV6-5 and J is TRBJ1-6; D may be TRBD1 (6 bases). V lost 4 bases and J lost 7, with 11 bases in between. The CDR3 is 14 amino acids. Germline-derived CDR1 and CDR2 are MNHEY and SVGAGI. The CDR3 is CASSSQGYNSPLHF. The DNA for the CDR3 is TGTGCCAGCAGTTCACAGGGATACAATTCACCCCTCCACTTT.

The table lists this clone with a count of one. Germline and junction disagree at one end, which may indicate a read error. J is TRBJ1-1 and V is TRBV10-3, with D tentatively TRBD1 (6 bases). This CDR3 has 16 residues. Germline lookup yields CDR1 ENHRY and CDR2 SYGVKD. The CDR3 loop reads CASSYSLQGGNTEAFF. The CDR3 coding sequence is TGTGCCAGCAGTTACTCGCTACAGGGAGGGAACACTGAAGCTTTCTTT.

J is TRBJ2-2 and V is TRBV27; the D gene is possibly TRBD2 (5 bases). Trimming removed 2 bases from V and 5 bases from J, with 9 bases in between. Germline loops: CDR1 MNHEY, CDR2 SMNVEV (reference sequence). The CDR3 extends over 14 amino acids. CDR3 in DNA: TGTGCCAGCAGTTTAAGACGCGGGACCGGGGAGCTGTTTTTT. It specifies CASSLRRGTGELFF.

The chain joins TRBV6-1 to TRBJ1-5; perhaps TRBD1 as D (6 bases). The V gene's germline CDR1 is MNHNS and CDR2 SASEGT. The CDR3 is 13 residues long. V was cut by 8 bases and J by 2 bases, with 10 bases left in between. CDR3 amino acids: CASGGLGNQPQHF. CDR3 bases: TGTGCCAGCGGGGGGCTGGGCAATCAGCCCCAGCATTTT.

The V call is TRBV4-3, the J call TRBJ1-2; D unresolved. Trimming took off 0 bases at V and 0 bases at J, with 11 bases between the two ends. CDR3 size: 16 residues. The V gene's germline CDR1 is LGHNA and CDR2 YSLEER. CDR3 amino acids: CASSQEVALPNYGYTF. CDR3 in DNA: TGCGCCAGCAGCCAAGAGGTTGCGCTTCCTAACTATGGCTACACCTTC.

The J gene is TRBJ2-7, the V gene TRBV11-3; 11 positions match TRBD2. CDR3 length: 11 amino acids. Trimming at V came to 9 bases and at J to 6 bases, leaving 1 base not matched to a gene. CDR1 is SGHNT and CDR2 is YENEEA in the germline V gene. CDR3 protein: CARLAGGEQYF. The CDR3 coding sequence is TGTGCCAGGCTAGCGGGAGGCGAGCAGTACTTC.